The 20 T cell receptor beta chains in this list originate from one sample, sequenced in a study of human T cells and chemical hapten exposure. TCRdb independently ran MiXCR on the RACE reads; one entry per CDR3 protein. Of approximately 350,000 distinct CDR3 sequences listed, around 7% are singletons. As to time point: patch test 1, 2 weeks after DPC sensitization. Treatment given: therapeutic diphenylcyclopropenone sensitization with weekly scalp DPC. The material sequenced was whole blood, taken in connection with sensitization to the hapten diphenylcyclopropenone (DPC). The receptors were gathered from a woman younger than 35 with alopecia areata. Some clones in this sample may be carry-over from other donors' samples.

This clonotype was picked up many times. This chain connects TRBV20-1 to TRBJ1-5, with no clear D. V gave up 6 bases and J gave up 2 bases, with 11 bases separating them. The CDR3 has 13 amino acids. Per germline, CDR1 DFQATT and CDR2 SNEGSKA (reference sequence). CDR3 residues: CSAPLGGNQPQHF. The CDR3 coding sequence is TGCAGTGCGCCCCTCGGGGGCAATCAGCCCCAGCATTTT.

The chain employs TRBV12-3 or TRBV12-4 and TRBJ1-1; no definite D call. The V end was cut by 3 bases, the J end by 4 bases, with 15 bases between. This CDR3 region has 15 residues. The CDR3 is CASSFVNSFGTEAFF. The CDR3 DNA sequence: TGTGCCAGCAGTTTTGTGAACAGTTTTGGCACTGAAGCTTTCTTT.

This clonotype came up a few times. The rearrangement joins TRBV5-1 to TRBJ2-1, with D possibly matching TRBD2 (5 bases). CDR3 length: 14 amino acids. V was cut by 4 bases and J by 6 bases, with 14 bases left in between. Germline loops: CDR1 SGHRS, CDR2 YFSETQ. The CDR3 region is CASSPEAGGNEQFF. In DNA form, the CDR3 reads TGCGCCAGCAGCCCCGAGGCTGGAGGCAATGAGCAGTTCTTC.

This clonotype was detected ten times or more. DNA for the CDR3: TGTGCCAGCAGCTTATCCCCGACAGGGTTGACAGATACGCAGTATTTT. Residues: CASSLSPTGLTDTQYF. The V call is TRBV7-3, the J call TRBJ2-3, with 7 positions matching TRBD1. V dropped 2 bases and J dropped 3; count of bases not matched to a gene: 8. The germline V gene encodes CDR1 SGHTA and CDR2 FQGTGA. The CDR3 covers 16 residues.

This clonotype was detected only a few times. V and J are TRBV4-3 and TRBJ2-3, with 15 positions matching TRBD2. V shed 0 bases and J 2 bases; nucleotides not matched to a gene: 3. Germline CDR1 is LGHNA and CDR2 is YSLEER. The CDR3 loop spans 18 amino acids. The CDR3 protein is CASSQEGLAGGATDTQYF. The CDR3 region has the DNA TGCGCCAGCAGCCAAGAGGGACTAGCGGGGGGAGCCACAGATACGCAGTATTTT.

This clonotype was picked up many times. DNA for the CDR3: TGTGCCAGCAGTTGGGGGGCGCGGCAGTTCTTC. It yields the protein CASSWGARQFF. The chain has TRBV6-2 or TRBV6-3 and TRBJ2-1, with D perhaps being TRBD1 or TRBD2 (6 bases each). V gave up 4 bases and J gave up 12 bases, with 10 bases separating them. Germline CDR1 and CDR2: MNHEY and SVGEGT. CDR3 length: 11 residues.

This clonotype was seen ten or more times. The chain recombines TRBV4-2 with TRBJ2-6; D is tentatively TRBD1 or TRBD2 (5 bases each). Trimming took 3 bases from V and 0 from J, leaving 15 bases between them. The CDR3 has 18 residues. The germline gives CDR1 LGHNA, CDR2 YNFKEQ. DNA of the CDR3: TGTGCCAGCAGCCAGGGACCGACGAAGAGCTCTGGGGCCAACGTCCTGACTTTC. Translating gives CASSQGPTKSSGANVLTF.

This clonotype was seen many times. The chain employs TRBV5-1 and TRBJ2-4; unclear D gene. Deletions cut 0 bases from V and 5 bases from J, with 3 bases between. In germline, CDR1 is SGHRS, CDR2 YFSETQ. The CDR3 sequence is 12 residues long. The CDR3 loop is CASSLEENIQYF. In DNA form, the CDR3 reads TGCGCCAGCAGCTTGGAAGAAAACATTCAGTACTTC.

Ten or more counts support this clonotype. The J gene is TRBJ2-5, the V gene TRBV10-3, with D possibly TRBD1 on 7 matching bases. Germline assignment: CDR1 ENHRY and CDR2 SYGVKD. With 0 bases removed from V and 3 bases from J, the gap between germline ends came to 20 bases. CDR3 length: 18 amino acids. In DNA form, the CDR3 reads TGTGCCATCAGTGAGTCTTTACGCTCAGGAGGGGGCGAAGAGACCCAGTACTTC. This gives the protein CAISESLRSGGGEETQYF.

The rearrangement links TRBV2 to TRBJ1-5; tentatively, D is TRBD1 (5 bases). CDR3 length equals 15 residues. The V end was cut by 10 bases, the J end by 2 bases, with 18 bases between. Germline V gives CDR1 SNHLY, CDR2 FYNNEI. This CDR3 reads CATLGREEGNQPQHF. DNA for the CDR3: TGTGCCACTCTAGGCAGGGAGGAGGGCAATCAGCCCCAGCATTTT.

This clonotype was picked up many times. The CDR3 nucleotides read TGTGCCAGCAGCCAAGAGACCTTAACTAGCACAGATACGCAGTATTTT. This encodes CASSQETLTSTDTQYF. V usage is TRBV3-1 and J usage is TRBJ2-3; no firm D call. Germline values: CDR1 LGHDT, CDR2 YNNKEL (reference sequence). V was clipped by 0 bases and J by 0 bases, with 10 bases between them. The CDR3 runs 16 residues.

This clonotype appeared a few times. J is TRBJ1-1 and V is TRBV20-1; a possible D gene is TRBD1 (5 bases). CDR1 DFQATT and CDR2 SNEGSKA come from the germline V gene (reference sequence). The CDR3 covers 15 residues. Between the trimmed V and J ends, which lost 0 bases and 4 bases, there was a span of 15 bases. The CDR3 bases are TGCAGTGCTAGAGATCCGAAAAGGGGAGCCACTGAAGCTTTCTTT. This translates into CSARDPKRGATEAFF.

The chain employs TRBV10-3 and TRBJ2-3, with 10 bases identical to TRBD2. From germline, CDR1 is ENHRY and CDR2 SYGVKD. This CDR3 is built from 15 residues. With 4 bases clipped from V and 3 bases from J, the junction kept 4 bases outside the gene matches. CDR3: CAISAGTSATDTQYF. CDR3 coding DNA: TGTGCCATCAGTGCGGGGACTAGCGCTACAGATACGCAGTATTTT.

This clonotype showed up many times. The chain joins TRBV28 to TRBJ2-6, with a possible D match to TRBD2 (5 bases). Germline V lookup: CDR1 MDHEN, CDR2 SYDVKM. The V end lost 5 bases, the J end lost 0 bases, and 17 bases lay between the germline ends. The CDR3 contains 18 residues. The CDR3 bases are TGTGCCAGCAGTCCCCGAACGGGGTTTTACTCTGGGGCCAACGTCCTGACTTTC. Translating it yields CASSPRTGFYSGANVLTF.

The rearrangement links TRBV12-3 or TRBV12-4 to TRBJ2-2; no reliable D call. The CDR3 loop spans 14 amino acids. Trimming left V 1 base short and J 4 bases short, with 7 bases between. This CDR3 is CASSLVSSTGELFF. CDR3 in DNA: TGTGCCAGCAGTTTAGTGTCCTCCACCGGGGAGCTGTTTTTT.

This rearrangement joins TRBV4-1 to TRBJ2-3; 7 bases map to TRBD2. The CDR3 has 15 residues. CDR1 MGHRA and CDR2 YSYEKL come from the germline V gene. The J segment lost 2 bases and the V segment lost 3 bases, leaving 5 bases of the junction unmatched. The CDR3 region has the DNA TGCGCCAGCAGCCAGGGAGGGGATCTCACAGATACGCAGTATTTT. This translates into CASSQGGDLTDTQYF.

V usage is TRBV24-1 and J usage is TRBJ2-2, with D perhaps matching TRBD1 (5 bases). The V end lost 6 bases, the J end lost 6 bases, and 13 bases lay between the germline ends. The germline V gene has CDR1 KGHDR and CDR2 SFDVKD. The CDR3 consists of 14 residues. The CDR3, as DNA: TGTGCCACCAGTAATGGGGCCGGCGCCGGGGAGCTGTTTTTT. It specifies CATSNGAGAGELFF.

This rearrangement joins TRBV10-3 to TRBJ2-3, with a weak D call TRBD2 (5 bases). V was trimmed by 11 bases and J by 2 bases, leaving 14 bases between them. Germline assignment: CDR1 ENHRY and CDR2 SYGVKD. This CDR3 region has 13 residues. The CDR3, as DNA: TGTGCCTTCGGCAGAGGGTCCACAGATACGCAGTATTTT. Its translation is CAFGRGSTDTQYF.

There are a few counts of this clonotype. This chain's CDR3 is CASSLTMGFYNEQFF. The DNA of the CDR3 is TGTGCCAGCAGCTTAACTATGGGTTTCTACAATGAGCAGTTCTTC. The chain combines TRBV7-3 with TRBJ2-1; D not resolved. V lost 0 bases and J 3 bases, leaving 9 bases between the germline ends. This CDR3 has 15 residues. The germline gives CDR1 SGHTA, CDR2 FQGTGA.

The CDR3 region has the DNA TGTGCCAGCAGCCGGCGAGTGACAGGGGGTGATGGACAGCCCCAGCATTTT. Protein: CASSRRVTGGDGQPQHF. The V and J genes are TRBV6-5 and TRBJ1-5; 9 bases agree with TRBD1. V shed 6 bases and J 7 bases; nucleotides not matched to a gene: 16. Germline V gene sequence: CDR1 MNHEY, CDR2 SVGAGI. This CDR3 comprises 17 residues.